The 11 T cell receptor beta chains given below trace back to one sample, sequenced in a study of cytomegalovirus exposure and HLA in healthy donors. Sequencing was performed with immunoSEQ multiplex PCR; in TCRdb, only in-frame clones are kept and a portion is missing. The sample gives roughly 130,000 clones, about 87% of which show up once; about 6.4% is in the top ten. Source material: PBMCs. The origin of the receptors is a woman in her twenties or thirties in good health and CMV-seropositive.

The CDR3 nucleotides are TGTGCCAGCAGTCCCGGGACAGTACGGGAAAAACTGTTTTTT. As protein: CASSPGTVREKLFF. The V call is TRBV6-5, the J call TRBJ1-4; TRBD1 agrees at 7 bases. The CDR3 extends over 14 amino acids. Trimming cost V 5 bases and J 8 bases; bases outside gene matches: 8. Germline V gene lookup returns CDR1 MNHEY and CDR2 SVGAGI.

The chain joins TRBV5-1 to TRBJ2-5; 9 positions agree with TRBD2. The junction had 4 bases not matched to a gene; V was cut back by 0 bases and J by 1 base. CDR3 size: 16 residues. Germline CDR1 reads SGHRS; CDR2 reads YFSETQ. Written as DNA, the CDR3 is TGCGCCAGCAGCTTGGGGGTAGCGGGAGCCCAAGAGACCCAGTACTTC. Amino acid sequence: CASSLGVAGAQETQYF.

This chain uses TRBV11-2 with TRBJ1-6, with D maybe TRBD1 (5 bases). The CDR3 runs 18 residues. The V and J ends lost 1 base and 0 bases respectively, with 13 bases between them. The germline CDR1 and CDR2 sequences are SGHAT and FQNNGV. For the CDR3, the DNA is TGTGCCAGCAGCTTAGTGGGGGGTAGGGGCTCCTATAATTCACCCCTCCACTTT. It is translated as CASSLVGGRGSYNSPLHF.

This chain connects TRBV6-4 to TRBJ2-6; weak D call: TRBD1 (6 bases). Germline V lookup: CDR1 MRHNA, CDR2 SNTAGT. The CDR3 totals 17 residues. Trimming took 4 bases from V and 2 from J, leaving 15 bases between them. DNA for the CDR3: TGTGCCAGCAGTGGGGGAGAGGGGGAAGCTGGGGCCAACGTCCTGACTTTC. This encodes CASSGGEGEAGANVLTF.

V usage is TRBV4-1 and J usage is TRBJ1-5; TRBD1 aligns across 7 bases. The germline CDR1 and CDR2 sequences are MGHRA and YSYEKL. The junction had 9 bases not matched to a gene; V was cut back by 3 bases and J by 4 bases. The CDR3 spans 16 residues. CDR3 DNA sequence: TGCGCCAGCAGCCAGCGTCCCGGGACAGATAATCAGCCCCAGCATTTT. The encoded protein is CASSQRPGTDNQPQHF.

CDR3 in amino acids: CASSLVTLYNEQFF. The CDR3 DNA reads TGCGCCAGCAGCTTGGTGACTCTTTACAATGAGCAGTTCTTC. This chain connects TRBV5-1 to TRBJ2-1, with D hard to call. Trimming removed 0 bases from V and 4 bases from J, with 8 bases in between. The CDR3 length is 14 residues. CDR1 and CDR2 from the germline V gene are SGHRS and YFSETQ.

The chain carries TRBV10-2 and TRBJ2-7, with TRBD1 matching 7 bases. CDR3 length: 15 residues. Trimming cost V 6 bases and J 0 bases; bases outside gene matches: 8. Germline CDR1 is WSHSY and CDR2 is SAAADI. The CDR3 region is CASRSRTGGSYEQYF. In DNA form, the CDR3 reads TGCGCCAGCAGAAGTCGGACAGGCGGCTCCTACGAGCAGTACTTC.

Written as DNA, the CDR3 is TGTGCCAGCAGCCAAGGAATAGGGGCAGATACGCAGTATTTT. The encoded protein is CASSQGIGADTQYF. The gene calls are TRBV4-2 and TRBJ2-3; tentative D call: TRBD1 (5 bases). V lost 1 base and J 4 bases, leaving 9 bases between the germline ends. This CDR3 comprises 14 residues. Germline CDR1 reads LGHNA; CDR2 reads YNFKEQ.

The chain employs TRBV5-8 and TRBJ2-7; TRBD1 matches at 7 bases. Per germline, CDR1 SGHTS and CDR2 YDEGEE. Losses at the gene ends were 4 bases for V and 2 bases for J; bases not matched to a gene: 9. The CDR3 sequence is 15 residues long. CDR3 nucleotide sequence: TGTGCCAGCAGCATTTTGGGACAGTTTCCCTACGAGCAGTACTTC. Protein sequence: CASSILGQFPYEQYF.

The rearrangement joins TRBV29-1 to TRBJ1-1; 7 nucleotides agree with TRBD1. Trimming cost V 6 bases and J 1 base; bases outside gene matches: 14. The CDR3 spans 16 residues. Per germline, CDR1 SQVTM and CDR2 ANQGSEA. CDR3 region: CSVAGQVLRGNTEAFF. CDR3 bases: TGCAGCGTAGCAGGACAGGTCCTCCGGGGGAACACTGAAGCTTTCTTT.

The rearrangement uses TRBV6-5 and TRBJ1-2; 8 bases align to TRBD1. The CDR3 runs to 15 residues. The V and J ends lost 6 bases and 2 bases, in that order; junction bases with no gene match: 8. From germline, CDR1 is MNHEY and CDR2 SVGAGI. The CDR3 DNA reads as TGTGCCAGCAGCCTCTACGACAGGGGAAACTATGGCTACACCTTC. This gives the protein CASSLYDRGNYGYTF.